Below are 29 T cell receptor beta chains sequenced from a single sample in a study of Graves' ophthalmopathy and Graves' hyperthyroidism. For repertoire sequencing, the TCR beta CDR3 regions were amplified from RNA transcripts. Investigators did first-round RT-PCR with HTBI primers, then second-round multiplex PCR. TCRdb itself ran the multiplex PCR reads through MiXCR, one entry per CDR3 protein. The sample lists more than 1,000,000 distinct CDR3 sequences, about two fifths seen once, with 11% in the top ten. Sequencing was done on a sample of peripheral blood or thyroid tissue (not recorded which). The receptors here all came from an adult man with Graves' hyperthyroidism.

This clonotype was seen many times. V is TRBV9 and J is TRBJ2-7, with TRBD2 matching over 11 bases. This CDR3 has 14 residues. Germline V gives CDR1 SGDLS, CDR2 YYNGEE. After removal of 2 bases from V and 7 bases from J, the junction contained 5 bases not matched to a gene. CDR3 DNA sequence: TGTGCCAGCAGCGTGACTAGCGGGGAGAGTGAGCAGTACTTC. Protein: CASSVTSGESEQYF. The variable domain in full, with the rest retrieved from reference TRBV9 and TRBJ2-7, is DSGVTQTPKHLITATGQRVTLRCSPRSGDLSVYWYQQSLDQGLQFLIQYYNGEERAKGNILERFSAQQFPDLHSELNLSSLELGDSALYFCASSVTSGESEQYFGPGTRLTVT.

The rearrangement links TRBV7-8 to TRBJ1-2; TRBD1 matches at 7 bases. Germline V gene sequence: CDR1 SGHVS, CDR2 FQNEAQ. The CDR3 runs to 14 residues. Germline trimming cut 5 bases from V and 2 bases from J; bases unmatched to any gene: 5. CDR3: CASSPSTGNYGYTF. The CDR3 DNA sequence: TGTGCCAGCAGCCCGTCGACAGGGAACTATGGCTACACCTTC.

This clonotype has just a few counts. This sequence joins TRBV5-1 and TRBJ2-6; D is perhaps TRBD1 (7 bases). The germline V gene has CDR1 SGHRS and CDR2 YFSETQ. The V and J ends lost 4 bases and 1 base respectively, with 21 bases between them. This CDR3 is 19 amino acids long. The CDR3 DNA follows: TGCGCCAGCAGCATCTACAGGGGAGGAATGCGTTCTGGGGCCAACGTCCTGACTTTC. Encoded protein: CASSIYRGGMRSGANVLTF.

This clonotype came up many times. This chain uses TRBV11-2 with TRBJ2-2; TRBD2 is a possible D gene (7 bases). Trimming removed 2 bases at V and 6 bases at J, with 13 bases between. Germline CDR1 is SGHAT and CDR2 is FQNNGV. The CDR3 is made up of 15 amino acids. CDR3 protein: CASSLSGGAAGELFF. The CDR3 nucleotides are TGTGCCAGCAGCTTATCGGGGGGCGCAGCCGGGGAGCTGTTTTTT.

This clonotype was observed at least ten times. The chain has TRBV20-1 and TRBJ1-6; D call uncertain. In germline, CDR1 is DFQATT, CDR2 SNEGSKA (reference sequence). V was trimmed by 0 bases and J by 0 bases, leaving 12 bases between them. The CDR3 totals 17 residues. CDR3 bases: TGCAGTGCTAGAGATTGGGAGGAGAGCTCCTATAATTCACCCCTCCACTTT. It codes for CSARDWEESSYNSPLHF.

The V and J genes are TRBV7-3 and TRBJ2-2; D remains ambiguous. The length of the CDR3 is 14 residues. V lost 3 bases, J lost 6 bases, and 11 bases lay in between. The germline gives CDR1 SGHTA, CDR2 FQGTGA. The CDR3 sequence: CASSLPRSPGELFF. The CDR3 bases are TGTGCCAGCAGCTTGCCTAGGAGCCCCGGGGAGCTGTTTTTT. The full variable domain, its missing parts supplied by reference TRBV7-3 and TRBJ2-2, is GAGVSQTPSNKVTEKGKYVELRCDPISGHTALYWYRQSLGQGPEFLIYFQGTGAADDSGLPNDRFFAVRPEGSVSTLKIQRTERGDSAVYLCASSLPRSPGELFFGEGSRLTVL.

This chain uses TRBV12-3 or TRBV12-4 with TRBJ2-7; D is possibly TRBD1 or TRBD2 (5 bases each). The CDR3 spans 14 residues. The V end lost 5 bases, the J end lost 2 bases, and 13 bases lay between the germline ends. This CDR3 is CASSPGRMTYEQYF. The CDR3 DNA reads TGTGCCAGCAGTCCGGGACGGATGACCTACGAGCAGTACTTC.

The chain links TRBV4-3 to TRBJ2-7; maybe TRBD1 (6 bases). The germline V gene encodes CDR1 LGHNA and CDR2 YSLEER. The CDR3 runs 14 residues. V shed 0 bases and J shed 3 bases, with 9 bases lying between them. The CDR3 bases are TGCGCCAGCAGCCAAGACACAGGGCTCTACGAGCAGTACTTC. It yields the protein CASSQDTGLYEQYF.

J is TRBJ1-2 and V is TRBV12-3 or TRBV12-4; TRBD1 agrees at 8 bases. This CDR3 has 15 amino acids. With 5 bases clipped from V and 0 bases from J, the junction kept 5 bases outside the gene matches. The CDR3 DNA reads TGTGCCAGCAGTCCCCGGACAGGGTCTAACTATGGCTACACCTTC. Translating it yields CASSPRTGSNYGYTF.

This chain joins TRBV7-2 and TRBJ2-5, with 9 bases that match TRBD2. The trim removed 2 bases at V and 6 bases at J, leaving 7 bases unmatched. This CDR3 contains 15 residues. The germline gives CDR1 SGHTA, CDR2 FQGNSA. CDR3 DNA: TGTGCCAGCAGCTTATTGGCGGGGGGGGGGAAGACCCAGTACTTC. This codes for CASSLLAGGGKTQYF.

The chain is built from TRBV20-1 and TRBJ1-1, with D tentatively TRBD1 (5 bases). Germline V gene data show CDR1 as DFQATT and CDR2 as SNEGSKA (reference sequence). V lost 0 bases and J lost 6, with 11 bases in between. The CDR3 runs to 13 residues. The CDR3 sequence is CSAREAGGPEAFF. The CDR3 DNA is TGCAGTGCTAGAGAGGCCGGGGGACCTGAAGCTTTCTTT.

This chain connects TRBV9 to TRBJ2-7; no definite D call. Between the trimmed V and J ends, which lost 0 bases and 2 bases, there was a span of 15 bases. CDR1 SGDLS and CDR2 YYNGEE come from the germline V gene. This CDR3 comprises 16 residues. The CDR3 loop is CASSVAALTATYEQYF. The DNA of the CDR3 is TGTGCCAGCAGCGTAGCAGCCCTGACCGCTACCTACGAGCAGTACTTC.

This clonotype has only a few counts. Just one base apart from a much larger clone, this may be a read error. The chain employs TRBV20-1 and TRBJ2-7; tentative D call: TRBD2 (6 bases). There are 11 residues in the CDR3. V shed 4 bases and J shed 3 bases, with 7 bases lying between them. Germline-derived CDR1 and CDR2 are DFQATT and SNEGSKA (reference sequence). CDR3 sequence reads: CSATGGYEQYF. Here the CDR3 DNA reads TGCAGTGCTACCGGGGGCTACGAGCAGTACTTC.

The chain combines TRBV6-5 with TRBJ2-5, with 11 bases aligning to TRBD2. V lost 5 bases to trimming and J lost 3 bases; unmatched junction nucleotides: 5. This CDR3 comprises 15 residues. In germline, CDR1 is MNHEY, CDR2 SVGAGI. The DNA of the CDR3 is TGTGCCAGCAGTAAAACTAGCGGGAGTGAAGAGACCCAGTACTTC. Translation gives CASSKTSGSEETQYF.

This chain connects TRBV10-2 to TRBJ2-2; no reliable D call. Per the germline V gene, CDR1 is WSHSY and CDR2 is SAAADI. V dropped 3 bases and J dropped 5 bases, with 7 bases sitting between them. This CDR3 spans 13 amino acids. CDR3 protein: CASSDWGTGELFF. CDR3 nucleotides: TGCGCCAGCAGTGACTGGGGTACCGGGGAGCTGTTTTTT.

The V gene is TRBV6-5, the J gene TRBJ1-2; no definite D call. The CDR3 loop spans 13 amino acids. Germline-derived CDR1 and CDR2 are MNHEY and SVGAGI. V was clipped by 5 bases and J by 7 bases, with 14 bases between them. Here the CDR3 reads CASSEEGARGYTF. In DNA form, the CDR3 reads TGTGCCAGCAGTGAGGAGGGAGCCCGTGGCTACACCTTC.

CDR3 in amino acids: CASSPERFASGFADEQYF. The CDR3 DNA sequence: TGTGCCAGCAGCCCCGAGAGGTTTGCTAGCGGTTTCGCCGACGAGCAGTACTTC. This chain links TRBV5-6 with TRBJ2-7; TRBD2 agrees at 7 bases. The CDR3 has 18 residues. Germline V gene lookup returns CDR1 SGHDT and CDR2 YYEEEE. The J segment lost 5 bases and the V segment lost 4 bases, leaving 21 bases of the junction unmatched.

This clonotype was observed a few times. The J gene is TRBJ2-3, the V gene TRBV12-3 or TRBV12-4, with TRBD2 as a possible D gene (5 bases). Trimming shortened V by 7 bases and J by 2 bases, and 19 bases separated the two germline ends. This CDR3 has 16 residues. CDR3 loop: CASTPRDGENTDTQYF. CDR3 sequence (DNA): TGTGCCAGCACTCCACGGGATGGCGAGAACACAGATACGCAGTATTTT.

The rearrangement links TRBV15 to TRBJ1-1; TRBD1 agrees at 7 bases. The CDR3 consists of 12 residues. Germline V gene lookup returns CDR1 LNHNV and CDR2 YYDKDF (reference sequence). Unmatched junction bases numbered 3, after V lost 1 base and J lost 10 bases. CDR3 sequence reads: CATSRVDRVAFF. Here the CDR3 DNA reads TGTGCCACCAGCAGAGTAGACAGGGTAGCTTTCTTT. The variable domain in full, with the rest retrieved from reference TRBV15 and TRBJ1-1, is DAMVIQNPRYQVTQFGKPVTLSCSQTLNHNVMYWYQQKSSQAPKLLFHYYDKDFNNEADTPDNFQSRRPNTSFCFLDIRSPGLGDTAMYLCATSRVDRVAFFGQGTRLTVV.

This clonotype showed up just once. The V gene is TRBV5-1, the J gene TRBJ1-1; no clear D gene. V was cut by 0 bases and J by 0 bases, with 12 bases left in between. Germline CDR1 SGHRS, CDR2 YFSETQ. The CDR3 spans 16 residues. The CDR3: CASSLEAGVLNTEAFF. The CDR3 DNA reads as TGCGCCAGCAGCTTGGAGGCAGGCGTTTTGAACACTGAAGCTTTCTTT.

The rearrangement uses TRBV4-3 and TRBJ1-4; 11 positions agree with TRBD1. Germline V gene sequence: CDR1 LGHNA, CDR2 YSLEER. Trimming removed 1 base from V and 8 bases from J; junction bases left unmatched: 9. This CDR3 region has 17 residues. As DNA, the CDR3 is TGCGCCAGCAGCCAAGGGACAGGGGGCGCGACCGTAGAAAAACTGTTTTTT. Translating gives CASSQGTGGATVEKLFF.

This clonotype was found a few times. This chain connects TRBV12-3 or TRBV12-4 to TRBJ1-5, with 8 bases lining up with TRBD1. This CDR3 spans 15 amino acids. Trimming at V came to 5 bases and at J to 1 base, leaving 4 bases not matched to a gene. CDR3 amino acids: CASSRTGKSNQPQHF. For the CDR3, the DNA is TGTGCCAGCAGTCGGACAGGGAAAAGCAATCAGCCCCAGCATTTT.

Concerning this clonotype itself: This clone may be a read error of a much larger clone one base away. The chain uses TRBV10-3 and TRBJ2-6, with a possible D match to TRBD1 (5 bases). Germline CDR1 reads ENHRY; CDR2 reads SYGVKD. This CDR3 has 16 amino acids. Here the CDR3 DNA reads TGTGCCAGCAGTGCCCGACCCGGCTCTGGGGCCAACATCCTGACTTTC. Its protein is CASSARPGSGANILTF.

This chain connects TRBV7-2 to TRBJ1-5; D gene ambiguous. The germline CDR1 and CDR2 sequences are SGHTA and FQGNSA. Between the trimmed V and J ends, which lost 3 bases and 10 bases, there was a span of 13 bases. The CDR3 covers 13 residues. The DNA of the CDR3 is TGTGCCAGCAGCTTCGAGGGCGTTGATCCCCAGCATTTT. Protein sequence: CASSFEGVDPQHF.

The V and J genes are TRBV29-1 and TRBJ1-1; no clear D gene. The ends were cut back, 7 bases at V and 8 bases at J, with 14 bases in the middle. The CDR3 runs to 11 residues. Germline V gives CDR1 SQVTM, CDR2 ANQGSEA. Written as DNA, the CDR3 is TGCAGCGCCTCCAAGGAAACCGAAGCTTTCTTT. It encodes CSASKETEAFF.

This clonotype occurred many times. The chain employs TRBV10-3 and TRBJ2-7; possibly TRBD2 for D (6 bases). From germline, CDR1 is ENHRY and CDR2 SYGVKD. Trimming stripped 10 bases from V and 0 bases from J, with 10 bases between. The CDR3 totals 12 residues. CDR3 nucleotides: TGTGCCAGCAAGGAGGGCTCCTACGAGCAGTACTTC. Its protein is CASKEGSYEQYF.

This clonotype was detected many times. The gene calls are TRBV12-3 or TRBV12-4 and TRBJ1-2, with D unresolved. Trimming left V 7 bases short and J 1 base short, with 16 bases between. The CDR3 extends over 15 amino acids. This CDR3 reads CASTPTAEINYGYTF. The CDR3, as DNA: TGTGCCAGCACCCCTACCGCGGAGATTAACTATGGCTACACCTTC.

This clonotype was observed at least ten times. The gene calls are TRBV7-9 and TRBJ1-3; D remains unclear. This CDR3 has 14 amino acids. Germline-derived CDR1 and CDR2 are SEHNR and FQNEAQ (reference sequence). V lost 3 bases and J 1 base, leaving 7 bases between the germline ends. This CDR3 is CASSFSISGNTIYF. The DNA for the CDR3 is TGTGCCAGCAGCTTCAGCATTTCTGGAAACACCATATATTTT. The variable domain in full, completed from reference TRBV7-9 and TRBJ1-3, reads DTGVSQNPRHKITKRGQNVTFRCDPISEHNRLYWYRQTLGQGPEFLTYFQNEAQLEKSRLLSDRFSAERPKGSFSTLEIQRTEQGDSAMYLCASSFSISGNTIYFGEGSWLTVV.

In DNA, the CDR3 is TGTGCCACCAGCAGATATGGGGGGAACTATGGCTACACCTTC. Protein product: CATSRYGGNYGYTF. The V gene is TRBV15, the J gene TRBJ1-2, with D possibly matching TRBD1 (5 bases). The CDR3 is made up of 14 amino acids. Per the germline V gene, CDR1 is LNHNV and CDR2 is YYDKDF (reference sequence). V was shortened by 2 bases and J by 2 bases, with 9 bases between the two germline ends.